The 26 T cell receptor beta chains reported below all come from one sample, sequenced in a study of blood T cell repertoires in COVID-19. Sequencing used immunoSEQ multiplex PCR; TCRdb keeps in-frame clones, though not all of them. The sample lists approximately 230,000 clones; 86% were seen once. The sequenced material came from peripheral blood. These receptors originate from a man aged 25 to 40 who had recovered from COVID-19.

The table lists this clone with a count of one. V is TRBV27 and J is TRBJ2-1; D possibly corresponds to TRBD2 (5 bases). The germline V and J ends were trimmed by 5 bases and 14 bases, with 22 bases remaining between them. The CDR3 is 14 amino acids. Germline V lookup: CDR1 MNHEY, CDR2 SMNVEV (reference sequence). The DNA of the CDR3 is TGTGCCAGCAGTCTGGGAGACCGGGTTTTTAGTAAGTTCTTC. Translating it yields CASSLGDRVFSKFF.

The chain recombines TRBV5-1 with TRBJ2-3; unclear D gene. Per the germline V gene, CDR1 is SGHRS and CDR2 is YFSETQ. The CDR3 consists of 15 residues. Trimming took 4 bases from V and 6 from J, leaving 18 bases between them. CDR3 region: CASSIPAVAGDTQYF. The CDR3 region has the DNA TGCGCCAGCAGCATACCGGCCGTCGCCGGGGATACGCAGTATTTT.

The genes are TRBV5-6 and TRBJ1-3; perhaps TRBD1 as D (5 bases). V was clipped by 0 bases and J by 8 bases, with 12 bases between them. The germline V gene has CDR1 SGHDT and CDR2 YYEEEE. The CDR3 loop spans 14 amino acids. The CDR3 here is CASSLAGTEDTIYF. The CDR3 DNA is TGTGCCAGCAGCTTGGCCGGGACTGAAGACACCATATATTTT.

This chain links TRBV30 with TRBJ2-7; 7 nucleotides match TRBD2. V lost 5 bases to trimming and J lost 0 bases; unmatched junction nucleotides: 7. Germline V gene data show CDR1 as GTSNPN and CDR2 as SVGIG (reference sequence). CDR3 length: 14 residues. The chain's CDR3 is CAWGEGTTSYEQYF. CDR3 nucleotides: TGTGCCTGGGGGGAAGGGACTACCTCCTACGAGCAGTACTTC.

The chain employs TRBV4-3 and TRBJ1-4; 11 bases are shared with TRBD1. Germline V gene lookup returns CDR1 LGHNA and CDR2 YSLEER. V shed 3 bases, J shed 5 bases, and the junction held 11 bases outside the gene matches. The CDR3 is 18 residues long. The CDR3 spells CASSQWAGQGVLNEKLFF. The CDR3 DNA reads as TGCGCCAGCAGCCAGTGGGCGGGACAGGGGGTGCTGAATGAAAAACTGTTTTTT.

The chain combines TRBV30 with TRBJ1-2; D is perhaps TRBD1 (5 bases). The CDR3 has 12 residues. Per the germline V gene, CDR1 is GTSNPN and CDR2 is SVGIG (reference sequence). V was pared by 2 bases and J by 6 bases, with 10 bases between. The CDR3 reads CAWSPQGHGYTF. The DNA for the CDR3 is TGTGCCTGGAGTCCCCAGGGCCATGGCTACACCTTC.

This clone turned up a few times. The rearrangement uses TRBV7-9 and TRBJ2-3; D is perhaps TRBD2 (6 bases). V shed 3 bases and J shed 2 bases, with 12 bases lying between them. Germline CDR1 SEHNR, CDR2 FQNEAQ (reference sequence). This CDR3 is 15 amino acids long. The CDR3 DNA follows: TGTGCCAGCAGCTTGGGGGGACCCCCCACAGATACGCAGTATTTT. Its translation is CASSLGGPPTDTQYF.

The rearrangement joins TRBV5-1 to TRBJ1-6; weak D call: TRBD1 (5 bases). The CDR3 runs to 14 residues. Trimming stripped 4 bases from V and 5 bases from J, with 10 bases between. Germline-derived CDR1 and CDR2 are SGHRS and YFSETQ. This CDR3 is CASSHGQHNSPLHF. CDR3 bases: TGCGCCAGCAGCCACGGACAACATAATTCACCCCTCCACTTT.

CDR3 region: CASKFGSTDTQYF. The CDR3 nucleotides read TGTGCCAGCAAATTTGGCTCCACAGATACGCAGTATTTT. The rearrangement joins TRBV6-5 to TRBJ2-3, with D uncertain. Trimming removed 7 bases at V and 2 bases at J, with 10 bases between. Germline V gene lookup returns CDR1 MNHEY and CDR2 SVGAGI. CDR3 size: 13 residues.

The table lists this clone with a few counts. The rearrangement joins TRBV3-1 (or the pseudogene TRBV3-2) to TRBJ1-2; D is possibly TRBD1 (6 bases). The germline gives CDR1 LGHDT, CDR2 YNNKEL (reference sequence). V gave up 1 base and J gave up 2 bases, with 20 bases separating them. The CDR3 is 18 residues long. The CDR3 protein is CASSQAGGRPTGNYGYTF. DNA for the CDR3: TGTGCCAGCAGCCAAGCTGGCGGCCGTCCCACAGGGAACTATGGCTACACCTTC.

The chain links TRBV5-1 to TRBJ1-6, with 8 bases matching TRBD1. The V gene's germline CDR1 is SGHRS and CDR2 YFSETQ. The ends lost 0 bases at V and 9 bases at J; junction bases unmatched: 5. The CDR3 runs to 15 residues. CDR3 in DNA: TGCGCCAGCAGCTTGGAGACAGGGGTCGTTTCACCCCTCCACTTT. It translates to CASSLETGVVSPLHF.

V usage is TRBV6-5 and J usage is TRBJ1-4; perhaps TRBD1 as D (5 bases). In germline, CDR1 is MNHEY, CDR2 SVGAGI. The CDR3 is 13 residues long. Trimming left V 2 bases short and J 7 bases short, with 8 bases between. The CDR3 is CASSYGGGEKLFF. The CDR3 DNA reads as TGTGCCAGCAGTTACGGGGGAGGTGAAAAACTGTTTTTT.

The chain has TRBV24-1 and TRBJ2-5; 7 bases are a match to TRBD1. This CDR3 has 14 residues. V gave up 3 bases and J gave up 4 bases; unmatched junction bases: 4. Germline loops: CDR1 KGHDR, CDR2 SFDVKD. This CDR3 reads CATSDPTGSETQYF. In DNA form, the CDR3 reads TGTGCCACCAGTGATCCGACAGGGTCAGAGACCCAGTACTTC.

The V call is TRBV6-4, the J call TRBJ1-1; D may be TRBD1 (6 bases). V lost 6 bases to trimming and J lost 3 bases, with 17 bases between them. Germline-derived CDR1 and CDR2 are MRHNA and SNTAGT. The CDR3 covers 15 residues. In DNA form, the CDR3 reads TGTGCCAGCAGGACCCAACAGGGCCGGGACACTGAAGCTTTCTTT. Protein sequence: CASRTQQGRDTEAFF.

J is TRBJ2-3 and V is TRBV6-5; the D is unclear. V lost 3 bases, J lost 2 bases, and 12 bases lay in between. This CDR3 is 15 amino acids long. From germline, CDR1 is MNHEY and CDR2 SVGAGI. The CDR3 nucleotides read TGTGCCAGCAGTTATAGTCAGGTGATCACAGATACGCAGTATTTT. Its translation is CASSYSQVITDTQYF.

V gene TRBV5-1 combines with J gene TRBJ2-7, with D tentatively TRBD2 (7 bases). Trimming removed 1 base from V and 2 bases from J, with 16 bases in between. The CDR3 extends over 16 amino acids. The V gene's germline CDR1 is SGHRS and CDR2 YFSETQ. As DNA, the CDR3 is TGCGCCAGCAGCTTGAGTCCGGGCGGGGGCACCTACGAGCAGTACTTC. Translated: CASSLSPGGGTYEQYF.

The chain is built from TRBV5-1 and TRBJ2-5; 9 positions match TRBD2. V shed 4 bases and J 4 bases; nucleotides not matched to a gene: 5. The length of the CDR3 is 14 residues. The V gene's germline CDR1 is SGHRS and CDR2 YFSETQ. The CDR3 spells CASSINSGGETQYF. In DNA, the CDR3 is TGCGCCAGCAGCATTAATAGCGGGGGAGAGACCCAGTACTTC.

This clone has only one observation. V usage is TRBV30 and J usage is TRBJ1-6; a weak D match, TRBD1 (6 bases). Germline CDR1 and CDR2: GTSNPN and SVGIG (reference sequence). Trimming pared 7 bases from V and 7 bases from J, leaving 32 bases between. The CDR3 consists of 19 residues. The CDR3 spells CASPLAGAGPLWMNSPLHF. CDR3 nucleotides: TGTGCCTCCCCATTAGCGGGGGCAGGACCCCTATGGATGAATTCACCCCTCCACTTT.

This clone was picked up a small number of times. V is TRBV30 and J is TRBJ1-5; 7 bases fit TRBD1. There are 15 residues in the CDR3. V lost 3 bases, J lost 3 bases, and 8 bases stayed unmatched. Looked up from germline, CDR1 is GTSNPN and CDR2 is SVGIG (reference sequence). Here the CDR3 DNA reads TGTGCCTGGAGGGCCCGACAGGGTCCCAATCAGCCCCAGCATTTT. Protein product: CAWRARQGPNQPQHF. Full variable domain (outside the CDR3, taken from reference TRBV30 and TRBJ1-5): SQTIHQWPATLVQPVGSPLSLECTVEGTSNPNLYWYRQAAGRGLQLLFYSVGIGQISSEVPQNLSASRPQDRQFILSSKKLLLSDSGFYLCAWRARQGPNQPQHFGDGTRLSIL.

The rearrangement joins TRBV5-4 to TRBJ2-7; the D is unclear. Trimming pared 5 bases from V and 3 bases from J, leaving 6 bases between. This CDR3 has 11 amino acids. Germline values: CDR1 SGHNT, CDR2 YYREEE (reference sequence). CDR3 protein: CASRSRYEQYF. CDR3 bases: TGTGCCAGCAGGTCCCGCTACGAGCAGTACTTC.

Here the CDR3 reads CASSLGLAGTNEQFF. CDR3 nucleotide sequence: TGTGCCAGCAGCCTGGGACTAGCGGGGACAAATGAGCAGTTCTTC. The V gene is TRBV13, the J gene TRBJ2-1, with 13 bases aligning to TRBD2. With V trimmed by 5 bases and J by 7 bases, 5 bases remained unmatched. The length of the CDR3 is 15 residues. CDR1 and CDR2 from the germline V gene are PRHDT and FYEKMQ (reference sequence).

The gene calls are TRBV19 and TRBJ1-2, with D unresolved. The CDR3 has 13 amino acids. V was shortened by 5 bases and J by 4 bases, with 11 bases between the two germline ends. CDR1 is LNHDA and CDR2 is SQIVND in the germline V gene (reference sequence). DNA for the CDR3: TGTGCCAGTAGTCTATGGGCGTTCTATGGCTACACCTTC. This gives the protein CASSLWAFYGYTF.

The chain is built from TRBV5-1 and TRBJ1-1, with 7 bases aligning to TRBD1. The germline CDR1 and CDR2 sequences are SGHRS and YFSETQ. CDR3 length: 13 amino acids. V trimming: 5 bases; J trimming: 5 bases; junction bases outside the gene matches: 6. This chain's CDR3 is CASRGQGDTEAFF. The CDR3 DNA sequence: TGCGCCAGCAGGGGCCAGGGGGATACTGAAGCTTTCTTT. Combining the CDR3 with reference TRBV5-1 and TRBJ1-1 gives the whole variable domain KAGVTQTPRYLIKTRGQQVTLSCSPISGHRSVSWYQQTPGQGLQFLFEYFSETQRNKGNFPGRFSGRQFSNSRSEMNVSTLELGDSALYLCASRGQGDTEAFFGQGTRLTVV.

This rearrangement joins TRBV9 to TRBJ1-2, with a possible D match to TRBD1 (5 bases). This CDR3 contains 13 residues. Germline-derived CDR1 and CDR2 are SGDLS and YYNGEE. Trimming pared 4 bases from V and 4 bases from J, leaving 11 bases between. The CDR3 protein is CASSLDQGYGYTF. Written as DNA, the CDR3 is TGTGCCAGCAGCCTTGATCAGGGCTATGGCTACACCTTC.

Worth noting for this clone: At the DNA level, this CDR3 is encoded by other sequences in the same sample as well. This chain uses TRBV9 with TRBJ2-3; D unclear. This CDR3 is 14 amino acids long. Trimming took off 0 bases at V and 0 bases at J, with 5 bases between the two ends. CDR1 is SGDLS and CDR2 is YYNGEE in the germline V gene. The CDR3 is CASSVDSSTDTQYF. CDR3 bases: TGTGCCAGCAGCGTAGATTCTAGCACAGATACGCAGTATTTT.

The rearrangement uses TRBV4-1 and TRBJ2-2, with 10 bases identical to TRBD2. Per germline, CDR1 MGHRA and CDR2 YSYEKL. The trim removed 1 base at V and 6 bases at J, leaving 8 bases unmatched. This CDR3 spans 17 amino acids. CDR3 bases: TGCGCCAGCAGCCAAGGGCTAGCGGGGGCCCATGCCGGGGAGCTGTTTTTT. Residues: CASSQGLAGAHAGELFF.